This T cell receptor (beta chain) was sequenced for a study of response to subunit inactivated influenza vaccine. Study-level points and caveats: With each seasonal influenza vaccination, the authors suggested, few new T cells are recruited.

V was clipped by 4 bases and J by 2 bases, with 7 bases between them. This CDR3 region has 13 residues. A note on this clonotype: Its matching antigen is unknown.

MiXCR was run by TCRdb on the RT-PCR reads, yielding one entry per CDR3 protein. This table has roughly 760,000 distinct CDR3 sequences, over 20% appearing once. This rearrangement joins TRBV12-3 or TRBV12-4 to TRBJ2-3; D is unclear. The source was PBMCs from blood, collected 5 to 6 days after vaccination. This sequence was found in a man in his forties or fifties who received an inactivated influenza vaccine. For the CDR3, the DNA is TGTGCCAGCAGTTCCATCACCACAGATACGCAGTATTTT. It is translated as CASSSITTDTQYF.